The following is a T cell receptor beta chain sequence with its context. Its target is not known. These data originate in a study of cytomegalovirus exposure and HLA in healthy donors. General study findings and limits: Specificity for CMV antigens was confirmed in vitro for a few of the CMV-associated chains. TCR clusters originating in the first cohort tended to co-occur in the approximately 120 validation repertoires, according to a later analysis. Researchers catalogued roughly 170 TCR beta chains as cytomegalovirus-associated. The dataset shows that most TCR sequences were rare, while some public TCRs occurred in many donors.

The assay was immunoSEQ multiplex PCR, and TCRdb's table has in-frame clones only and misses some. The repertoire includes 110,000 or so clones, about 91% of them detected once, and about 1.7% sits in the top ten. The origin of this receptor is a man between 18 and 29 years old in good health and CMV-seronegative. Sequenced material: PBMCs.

CDR3 in amino acids: CASSPGLVPAKNIQYF. In DNA, the CDR3 is TGTGCCAGCAGCCCAGGACTGGTACCGGCCAAAAACATTCAGTACTTC. The chain links TRBV28 to TRBJ2-4, with D maybe TRBD2 (5 bases). This CDR3 region has 16 residues. Germline CDR1 is MDHEN and CDR2 is SYDVKM. The V end was cut by 6 bases, the J end by 1 base, with 16 bases between.